These T cell receptor beta chains were read from a single sample in a study of blood T cells in healthy people across ages. MiXCR, run by TCRdb on the 5' RACE reads, gives a single entry per CDR3 protein. The sample holds roughly 1.4 million distinct CDR3 sequences, around 55% seen once. The material sequenced was blood. Receptors were obtained from a young man in good health. CDR3s include the opening cysteine and the closing phenylalanine or tryptophan. D genes are given only for firm matches. Rows may omit the clone size; those that give it use once, few, many or a size class.

j_gene: TRBJ2-1; abundance: NA; v_gene: TRBV19; d_gene: TRBD2; CDR3aa: CASNPAGEYNEQFF; CDR3nt: TGTGCCAGTAATCCAGCGGGAGAATACAATGAGCAGTTCTTC
j_gene: TRBJ1-6; abundance: NA; v_gene: TRBV7-2; d_gene: NA; CDR3aa: CASSLVSGVNSPLHF; CDR3nt: TGTGCCAGCAGCTTAGTGTCAGGGGTAAATTCACCCCTCCACTTT
j_gene: TRBJ2-1; abundance: NA; v_gene: TRBV4-1; d_gene: NA; CDR3aa: CASSQVRQHEQFF; CDR3nt: TGCGCCAGCAGCCAAGTCCGGCAGCATGAGCAGTTCTTC
j_gene: TRBJ2-6; abundance: many; v_gene: TRBV27; d_gene: NA; CDR3aa: CASSLYGANVLTF; CDR3nt: TGTGCCAGCAGTTTATATGGGGCCAACGTCCTGACTTTC
j_gene: TRBJ1-2; abundance: NA; v_gene: TRBV2; d_gene: NA; CDR3aa: CASTTLLTGYGYTF; CDR3nt: TGTGCCAGCACCACGCTCCTGACAGGCTATGGCTACACCTTC
j_gene: TRBJ2-7; abundance: NA; v_gene: TRBV7-6; d_gene: TRBD1; CDR3aa: CASSLGPGGAQYGGEQYF; CDR3nt: TGTGCCAGCAGCCTCGGACCAGGGGGCGCGCAGTATGGCGGCGAGCAGTACTTC
j_gene: TRBJ2-7; abundance: NA; v_gene: TRBV7-2; d_gene: NA; CDR3aa: CASSLVGYGEQYF; CDR3nt: TGTGCCAGCAGCTTAGTCGGTTATGGCGAGCAGTACTTC
j_gene: TRBJ2-7; abundance: NA; v_gene: TRBV6-6; d_gene: NA; CDR3aa: CASSYVPGHPTYEQYF; CDR3nt: TGTGCCAGCAGTTACGTTCCCGGTCACCCAACCTACGAGCAGTACTTC
j_gene: TRBJ2-1; abundance: once; v_gene: TRBV13; d_gene: NA; CDR3aa: CASSLWGGANEQFF; CDR3nt: TGTGCCAGCAGCCTCTGGGGGGGGGCCAATGAGCAGTTCTTC
j_gene: TRBJ2-1; abundance: NA; v_gene: TRBV4-1; d_gene: NA; CDR3aa: CASSQEGIPYNEQFF; CDR3nt: TGCGCCAGCAGCCAAGAGGGGATCCCCTACAATGAGCAGTTCTTC
j_gene: TRBJ2-3; abundance: NA; v_gene: TRBV7-9; d_gene: NA; CDR3aa: CASSPRTVTDTQYF; CDR3nt: TGTGCCAGCAGCCCACGGACAGTAACAGATACGCAGTATTTT
j_gene: TRBJ2-5; abundance: NA; v_gene: TRBV6-1; d_gene: TRBD2; CDR3aa: CASSEVEGRGETQYF; CDR3nt: TGTGCCAGCAGTGAAGTCGAGGGGAGGGGAGAGACCCAGTACTTC